Sequencing of this T cell receptor (beta chain) was carried out in a study of T cells after yellow fever vaccination. TCRdb recomputed calls from the 5' RACE reads with MiXCR, one row per CDR3 protein. This table holds roughly 300,000 distinct CDR3 sequences, about 6.9% found once. The junction had 11 bases not matched to a gene; V was cut back by 9 bases and J by 5 bases. The CDR3 has 15 amino acids. The germline gives CDR1 KGHDR, CDR2 SFDVKD. The table lists this clonotype with many counts. The sample in question was PBMCs, obtained approximately 40 days after the first yellow fever vaccination. The sequence was obtained from a man in his late teens or twenties who received the YFV17D yellow fever vaccine. This chain uses TRBV24-1 with TRBJ2-1, with TRBD1 identical over 8 bases. The CDR3 protein is CATGKGQAPNNEQFF. For the CDR3, the DNA is TGTGCCACCGGAAAGGGACAGGCACCGAACAATGAGCAGTTCTTC.